The sequence of this TCR beta chain was determined in a study of T-cell memory formation after mild COVID-19. At the level of the study: TCR clusters were largely donor specific.

Study-level results: Mostly located in CM and EM were contracting CD4+ clones, with contracting CD8+ clones located in EMRA.

On this clonotype itself: Its antigen remains unidentified.

The germline V gene has CDR1 SGHRS and CDR2 YFSETQ. The V end was cut by 2 bases, the J end by 2 bases, with 9 bases between. This CDR3 region has 14 residues. In TCRdb, the 5' RACE reads were re-called with MiXCR into one record per CDR3 protein. The sample yields fewer than 500,000 distinct CDR3 sequences, roughly 23% seen once. V usage is TRBV5-1 and J usage is TRBJ2-3, with D hard to call. Sequencing was done on a sample of PBMCs or a T cell subset sorted from them (not recorded which). This TCR derives from an adult woman who had mild COVID-19 (a few samples of this study predate the infection). Cell type and time point are not known. CDR3 sequence reads: CASSFELLTDTQYF. CDR3 in DNA: TGCGCCAGCAGCTTTGAACTACTCACAGATACGCAGTATTTT.